The clone carrying this T cell receptor (beta chain) was recorded at least ten times. The study defined stable Graves' hyperthyroidism as no ophthalmopathy progression within 18 months. The PBMCs were taken from about 10 ml of fresh peripheral blood. The data belong to a study of T cells in Graves' hyperthyroidism and ophthalmopathy. Amplification of TCR beta CDR3 regions used RNA as the template. With the HTBI primer set, the TCR CDR3 went through a first round of RT-PCR. TCRdb passed the multiplex PCR reads through MiXCR, listing each CDR3 protein once. The sample yields around 520,000 distinct CDR3 sequences, roughly 15% seen once. Germline CDR1 DFQATT, CDR2 SNEGSKA (reference sequence). V shed 6 bases, J shed 4 bases, and the junction held 12 bases outside the gene matches. The length of the CDR3 is 14 residues.

This TCR was recovered from a woman aged 40 to 50 with Graves' hyperthyroidism. Specimen: blood. This chain joins TRBV20-1 and TRBJ2-7; 7 positions match TRBD2. CDR3 sequence (DNA): TGCAGTGCGGATAAAAGGCGGGAGAGATACGAGCAGTACTTC. Residues: CSADKRRERYEQYF.